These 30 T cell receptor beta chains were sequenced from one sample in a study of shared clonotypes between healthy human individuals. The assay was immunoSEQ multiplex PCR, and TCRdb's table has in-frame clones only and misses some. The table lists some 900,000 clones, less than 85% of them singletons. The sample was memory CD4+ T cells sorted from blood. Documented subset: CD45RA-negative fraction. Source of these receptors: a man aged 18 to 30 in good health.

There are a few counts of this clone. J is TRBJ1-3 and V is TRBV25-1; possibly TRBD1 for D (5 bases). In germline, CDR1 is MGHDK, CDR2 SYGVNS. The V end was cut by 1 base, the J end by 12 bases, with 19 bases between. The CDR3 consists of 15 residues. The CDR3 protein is CASSESVRDTGGIYF. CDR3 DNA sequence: TGTGCCAGCAGTGAATCCGTCAGGGATACGGGGGGCATATATTTT.

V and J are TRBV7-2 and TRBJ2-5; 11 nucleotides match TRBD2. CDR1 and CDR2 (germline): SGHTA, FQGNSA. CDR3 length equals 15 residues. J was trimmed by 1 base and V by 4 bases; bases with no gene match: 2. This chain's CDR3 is CASSSTSGSQETQYF. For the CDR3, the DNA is TGTGCCAGCAGCTCCACTAGCGGGAGCCAAGAGACCCAGTACTTC.

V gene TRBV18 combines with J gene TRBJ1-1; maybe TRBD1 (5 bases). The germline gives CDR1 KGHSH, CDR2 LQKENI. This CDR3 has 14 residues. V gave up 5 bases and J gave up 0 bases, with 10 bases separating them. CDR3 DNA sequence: TGTGCCAGCTCATCACAGGCCCTGAACACTGAAGCTTTCTTT. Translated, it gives CASSSQALNTEAFF.

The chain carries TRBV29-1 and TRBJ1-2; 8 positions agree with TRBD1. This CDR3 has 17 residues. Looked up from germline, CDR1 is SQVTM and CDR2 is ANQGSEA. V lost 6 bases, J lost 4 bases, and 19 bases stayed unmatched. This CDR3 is CSVRGQGPLLQFYGYTF. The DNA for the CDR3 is TGCAGCGTCCGCGGACAGGGCCCCCTTCTACAGTTCTATGGCTACACCTTC.

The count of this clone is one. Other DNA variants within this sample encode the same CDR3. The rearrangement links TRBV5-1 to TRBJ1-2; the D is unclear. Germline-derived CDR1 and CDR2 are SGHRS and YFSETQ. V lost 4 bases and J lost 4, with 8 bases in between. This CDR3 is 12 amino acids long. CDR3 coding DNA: TGCGCCAGCAGCCCCGACACCTATGGCTACACCTTC. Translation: CASSPDTYGYTF.

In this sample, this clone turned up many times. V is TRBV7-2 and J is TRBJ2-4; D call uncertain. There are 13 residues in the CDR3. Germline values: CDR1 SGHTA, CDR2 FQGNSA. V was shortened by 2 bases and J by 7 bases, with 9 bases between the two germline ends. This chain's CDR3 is CASSLLGVNIQYF. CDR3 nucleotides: TGTGCCAGCAGCTTATTGGGCGTGAACATTCAGTACTTC.

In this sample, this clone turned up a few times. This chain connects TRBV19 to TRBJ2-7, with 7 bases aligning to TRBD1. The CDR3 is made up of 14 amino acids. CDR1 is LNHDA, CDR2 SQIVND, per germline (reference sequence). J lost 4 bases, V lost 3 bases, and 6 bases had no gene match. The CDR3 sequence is CASSIRGRSYEQYF. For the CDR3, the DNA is TGTGCCAGTAGTATTAGGGGGCGAAGTTACGAGCAGTACTTC.

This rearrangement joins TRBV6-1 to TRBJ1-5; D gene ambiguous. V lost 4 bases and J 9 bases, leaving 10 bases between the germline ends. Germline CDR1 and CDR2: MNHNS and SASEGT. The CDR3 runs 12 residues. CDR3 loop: CASSGPGWPQHF. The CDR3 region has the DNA TGTGCCAGCAGTGGGCCAGGATGGCCCCAGCATTTT.

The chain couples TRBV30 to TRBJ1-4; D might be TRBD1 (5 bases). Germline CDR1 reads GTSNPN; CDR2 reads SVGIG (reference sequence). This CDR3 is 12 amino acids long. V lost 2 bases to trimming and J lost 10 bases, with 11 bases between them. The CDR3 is CAWSTPQGKLFF. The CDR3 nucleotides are TGTGCCTGGAGTACGCCCCAGGGAAAACTGTTTTTT.

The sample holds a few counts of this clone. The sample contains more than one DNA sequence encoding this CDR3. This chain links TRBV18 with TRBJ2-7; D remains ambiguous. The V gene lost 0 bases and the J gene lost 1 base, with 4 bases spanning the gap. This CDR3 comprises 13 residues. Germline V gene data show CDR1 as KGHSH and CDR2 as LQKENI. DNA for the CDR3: TGTGCCAGCTCACCACCGGGTTCCTACGAGCAGTACTTC. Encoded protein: CASSPPGSYEQYF.

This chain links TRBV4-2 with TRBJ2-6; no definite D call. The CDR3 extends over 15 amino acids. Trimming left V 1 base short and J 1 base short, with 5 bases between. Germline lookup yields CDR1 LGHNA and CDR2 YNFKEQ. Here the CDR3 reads CASSQGWSGANVLTF. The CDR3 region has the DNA TGTGCCAGCAGCCAAGGGTGGTCTGGGGCCAACGTCCTGACTTTC.

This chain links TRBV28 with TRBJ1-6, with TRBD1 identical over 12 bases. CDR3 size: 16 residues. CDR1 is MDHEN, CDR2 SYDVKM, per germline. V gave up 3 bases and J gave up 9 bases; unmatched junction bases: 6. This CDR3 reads CASSFPGQGAGSPLHF. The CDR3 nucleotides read TGTGCCAGCAGTTTCCCGGGACAGGGGGCTGGTTCACCCCTCCACTTT.

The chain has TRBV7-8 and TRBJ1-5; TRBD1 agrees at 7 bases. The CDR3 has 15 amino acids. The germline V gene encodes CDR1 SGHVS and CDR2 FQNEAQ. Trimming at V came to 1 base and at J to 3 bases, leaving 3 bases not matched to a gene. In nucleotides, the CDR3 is TGTGCCAGCAGCTTAGAGGGACAGCTCAATCAGCCCCAGCATTTT. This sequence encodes CASSLEGQLNQPQHF.

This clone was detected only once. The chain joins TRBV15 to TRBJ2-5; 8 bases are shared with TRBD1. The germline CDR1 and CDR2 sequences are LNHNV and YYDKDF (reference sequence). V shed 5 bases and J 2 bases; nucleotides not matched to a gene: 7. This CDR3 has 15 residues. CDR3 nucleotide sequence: TGTGCCACCAGCGGGGACAGGCCCTTTCAAGAGACCCAGTACTTC. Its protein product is CATSGDRPFQETQYF.

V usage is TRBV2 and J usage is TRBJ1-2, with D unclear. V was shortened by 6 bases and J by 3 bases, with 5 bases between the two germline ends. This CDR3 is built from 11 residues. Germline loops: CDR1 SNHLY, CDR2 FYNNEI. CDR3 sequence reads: CASRAYYGYTF. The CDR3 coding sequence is TGTGCCAGCAGGGCTTACTATGGCTACACCTTC.

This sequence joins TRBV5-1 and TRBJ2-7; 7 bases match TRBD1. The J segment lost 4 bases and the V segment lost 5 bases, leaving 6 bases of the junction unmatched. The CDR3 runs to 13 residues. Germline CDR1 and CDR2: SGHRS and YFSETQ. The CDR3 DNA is TGCGCCAGCAGGAAGGGGGCGTTATACGAGCAGTACTTC. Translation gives CASRKGALYEQYF. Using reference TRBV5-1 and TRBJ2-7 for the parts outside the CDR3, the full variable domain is KAGVTQTPRYLIKTRGQQVTLSCSPISGHRSVSWYQQTPGQGLQFLFEYFSETQRNKGNFPGRFSGRQFSNSRSEMNVSTLELGDSALYLCASRKGALYEQYFGPGTRLTVT.

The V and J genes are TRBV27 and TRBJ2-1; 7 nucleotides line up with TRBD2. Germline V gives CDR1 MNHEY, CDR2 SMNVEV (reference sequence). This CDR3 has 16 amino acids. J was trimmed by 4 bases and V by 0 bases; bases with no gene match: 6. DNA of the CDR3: TGTGCCAGCAGTTTATCTGCGGGAGCATATTACAATGAGCAGTTCTTC. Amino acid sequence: CASSLSAGAYYNEQFF.

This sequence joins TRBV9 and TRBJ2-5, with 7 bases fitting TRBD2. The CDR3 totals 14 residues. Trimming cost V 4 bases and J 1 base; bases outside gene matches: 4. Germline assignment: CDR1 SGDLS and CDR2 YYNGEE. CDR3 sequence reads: CASSLGGFQETQYF. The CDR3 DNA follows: TGTGCCAGCAGCCTGGGGGGGTTCCAAGAGACCCAGTACTTC.

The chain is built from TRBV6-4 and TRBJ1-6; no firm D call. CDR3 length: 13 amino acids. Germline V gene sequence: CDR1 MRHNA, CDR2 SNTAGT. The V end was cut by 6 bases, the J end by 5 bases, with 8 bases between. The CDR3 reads CASRTENNSPLHF. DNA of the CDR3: TGTGCCAGCAGGACGGAAAATAATTCACCCCTCCACTTT.

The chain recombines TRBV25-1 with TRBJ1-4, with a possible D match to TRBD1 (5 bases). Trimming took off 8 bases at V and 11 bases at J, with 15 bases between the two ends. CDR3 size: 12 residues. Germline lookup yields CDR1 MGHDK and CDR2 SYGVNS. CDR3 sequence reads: CASRTGIGKLFF. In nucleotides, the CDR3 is TGTGCCAGCCGAACAGGAATCGGGAAACTGTTTTTT.

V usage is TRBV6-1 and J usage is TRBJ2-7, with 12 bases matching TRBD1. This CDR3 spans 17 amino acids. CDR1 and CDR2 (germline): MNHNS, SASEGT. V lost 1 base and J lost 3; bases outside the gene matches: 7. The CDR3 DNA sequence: TGTGCCAGCAGTGAAGATCCCGGGACAGGGGGCGGCTACGAGCAGTACTTC. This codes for CASSEDPGTGGGYEQYF.

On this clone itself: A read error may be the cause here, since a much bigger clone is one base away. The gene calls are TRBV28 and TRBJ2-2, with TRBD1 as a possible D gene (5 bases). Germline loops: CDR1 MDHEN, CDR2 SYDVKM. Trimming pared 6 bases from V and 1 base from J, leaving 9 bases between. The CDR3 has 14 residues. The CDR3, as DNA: TGTGCCAGCAGCCCAGGACAGAACACCGGGGAGCTGTTTTTT. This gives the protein CASSPGQNTGELFF.

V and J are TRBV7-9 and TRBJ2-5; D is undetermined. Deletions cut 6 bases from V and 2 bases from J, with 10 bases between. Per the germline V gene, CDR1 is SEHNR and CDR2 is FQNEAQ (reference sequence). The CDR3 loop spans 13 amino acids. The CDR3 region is CASRYGIQETQYF. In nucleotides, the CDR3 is TGTGCCAGCAGGTATGGGATACAAGAGACCCAGTACTTC.

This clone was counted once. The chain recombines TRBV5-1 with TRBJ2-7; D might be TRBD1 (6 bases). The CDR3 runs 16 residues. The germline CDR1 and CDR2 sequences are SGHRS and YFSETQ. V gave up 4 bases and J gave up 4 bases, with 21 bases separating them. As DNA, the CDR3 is TGCGCCAGCAGCCCCCAGACATCCGGGACACCTTACGAGCAGTACTTC. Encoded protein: CASSPQTSGTPYEQYF.

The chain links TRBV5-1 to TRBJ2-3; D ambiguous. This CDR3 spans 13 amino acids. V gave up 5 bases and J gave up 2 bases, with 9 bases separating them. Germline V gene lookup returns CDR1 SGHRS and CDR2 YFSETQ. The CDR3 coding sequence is TGCGCCAGCAGTGGTAAAGCCACAGATACGCAGTATTTT. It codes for CASSGKATDTQYF.

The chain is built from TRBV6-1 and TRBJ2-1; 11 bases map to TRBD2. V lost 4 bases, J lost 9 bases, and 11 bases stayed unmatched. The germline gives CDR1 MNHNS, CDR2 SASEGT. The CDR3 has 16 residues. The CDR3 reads CASSGDGLAGRAEQFF. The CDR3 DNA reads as TGTGCCAGCAGTGGCGATGGACTAGCGGGTCGGGCTGAGCAGTTCTTC.

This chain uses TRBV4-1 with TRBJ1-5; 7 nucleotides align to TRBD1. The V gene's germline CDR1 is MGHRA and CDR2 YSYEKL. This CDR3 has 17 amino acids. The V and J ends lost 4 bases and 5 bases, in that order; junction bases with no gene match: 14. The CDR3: CASSPTRGTAYDQPQHF. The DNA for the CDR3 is TGCGCCAGCAGCCCAACCCGGGGGACAGCCTATGATCAGCCCCAGCATTTT.

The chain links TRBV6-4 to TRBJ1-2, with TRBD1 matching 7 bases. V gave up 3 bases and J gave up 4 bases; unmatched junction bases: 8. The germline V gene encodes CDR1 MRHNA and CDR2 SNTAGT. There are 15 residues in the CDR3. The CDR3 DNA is TGTGCCAGCAGTGAGATAGGACAGGCCGTCTATGGCTACACCTTC. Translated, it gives CASSEIGQAVYGYTF.

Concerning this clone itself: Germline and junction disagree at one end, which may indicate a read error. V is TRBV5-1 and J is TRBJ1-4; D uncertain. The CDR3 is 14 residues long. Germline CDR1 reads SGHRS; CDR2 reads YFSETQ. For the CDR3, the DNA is TGCGCCAGCAGCTTGCCGGCCATTCACATAAGGGATGGTTTT. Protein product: CASSLPAIHIRDGF.

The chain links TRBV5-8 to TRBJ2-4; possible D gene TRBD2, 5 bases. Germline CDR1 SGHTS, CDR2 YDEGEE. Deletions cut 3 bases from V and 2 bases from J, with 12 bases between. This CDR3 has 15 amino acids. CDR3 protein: CASSSGSGSKNIQYF. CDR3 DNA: TGTGCCAGCAGCTCGGGGTCCGGGTCCAAAAACATTCAGTACTTC.